This T cell receptor beta chain originates from a study of T cell repertoires in cytomegalovirus infection. Study context: Epitope selection comprised recently identified HLA-C-restricted CMV epitopes and well-studied HLA-B-restricted CMV epitopes. Evidence of both CMV infection and a matching HLA type came from public TCR beta signatures.

This clonotype has a handful of counts. Its antigen remains unknown. V lost 2 bases and J 1 base, leaving 17 bases between the germline ends. CDR3 size: 17 residues. The germline gives CDR1 LGHNT, CDR2 FRNRAP. Broader study findings: HLA-C-restricted CMV-specific TCR beta clonotypes prevailed in the ex vivo response. Carriers of CMV plus the relevant HLA were identified by cumulative public TCR beta family frequency.

Using its own MiXCR run on the reads, TCRdb lists one record per CDR3 protein. This table holds 700,000 to 900,000 distinct CDR3 sequences, just under 30% found once. The sequence was collected from a human donor in good health (CMV status not recorded). Some clones in this sample may be carry-over from other donors' samples. The sample in question was cultured CD8+ T cells from PBMCs, obtained from culture after CMV antigen stimulation. This rearrangement joins TRBV12-5 to TRBJ2-5; a weak D match, TRBD2 (5 bases). CDR3 in amino acids: CASGLFGKGALQETQYF. For the CDR3, the DNA is TGTGCTAGTGGTTTGTTCGGGAAGGGTGCCCTCCAAGAGACCCAGTACTTC.